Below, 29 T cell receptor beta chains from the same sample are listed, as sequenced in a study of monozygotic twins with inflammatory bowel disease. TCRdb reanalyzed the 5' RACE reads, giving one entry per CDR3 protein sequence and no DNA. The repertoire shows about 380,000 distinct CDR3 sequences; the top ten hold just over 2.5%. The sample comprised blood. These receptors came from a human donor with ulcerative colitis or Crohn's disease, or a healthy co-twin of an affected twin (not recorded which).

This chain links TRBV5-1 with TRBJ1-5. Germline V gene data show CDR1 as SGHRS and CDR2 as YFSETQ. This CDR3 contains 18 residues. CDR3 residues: CASSSRPSYGGINQPQHF. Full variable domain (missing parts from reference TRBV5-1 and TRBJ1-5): KAGVTQTPRYLIKTRGQQVTLSCSPISGHRSVSWYQQTPGQGLQFLFEYFSETQRNKGNFPGRFSGRQFSNSRSEMNVSTLELGDSALYLCASSSRPSYGGINQPQHFGDGTRLSIL.

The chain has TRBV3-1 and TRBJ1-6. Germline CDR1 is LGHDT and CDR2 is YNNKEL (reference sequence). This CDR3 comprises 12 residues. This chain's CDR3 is CASSLSHSPLHF.

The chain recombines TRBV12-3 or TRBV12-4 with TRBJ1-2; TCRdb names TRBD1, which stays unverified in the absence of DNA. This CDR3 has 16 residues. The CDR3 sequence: CASSFGGTVQLYGYTF.

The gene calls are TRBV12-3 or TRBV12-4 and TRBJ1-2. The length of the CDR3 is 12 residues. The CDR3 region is CASSLTDSGYTF.

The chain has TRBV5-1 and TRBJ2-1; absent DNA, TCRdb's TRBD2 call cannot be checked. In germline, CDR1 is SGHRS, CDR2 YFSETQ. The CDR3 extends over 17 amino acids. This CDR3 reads CASSLVAGGAPYNEQFF.

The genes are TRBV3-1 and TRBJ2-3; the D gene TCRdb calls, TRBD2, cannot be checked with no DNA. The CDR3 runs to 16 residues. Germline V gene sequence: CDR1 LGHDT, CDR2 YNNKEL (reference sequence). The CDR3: CASSHRGGVLADTQYF.

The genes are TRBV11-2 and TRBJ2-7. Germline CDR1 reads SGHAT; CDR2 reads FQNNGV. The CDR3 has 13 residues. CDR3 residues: CASSETGLYEQYF.

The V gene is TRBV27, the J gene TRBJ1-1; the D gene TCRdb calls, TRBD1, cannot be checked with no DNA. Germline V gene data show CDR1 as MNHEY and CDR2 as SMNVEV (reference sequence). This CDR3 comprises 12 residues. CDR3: CASRLQGAEAFF.

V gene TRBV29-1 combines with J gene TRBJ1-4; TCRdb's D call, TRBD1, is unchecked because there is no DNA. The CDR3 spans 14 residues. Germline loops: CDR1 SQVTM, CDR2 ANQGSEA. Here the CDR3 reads CSVGGAVLNEKLFF.

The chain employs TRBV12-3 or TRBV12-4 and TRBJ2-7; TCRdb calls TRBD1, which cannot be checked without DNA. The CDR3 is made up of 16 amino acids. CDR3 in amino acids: CASTSGLGGGYYEQYF.

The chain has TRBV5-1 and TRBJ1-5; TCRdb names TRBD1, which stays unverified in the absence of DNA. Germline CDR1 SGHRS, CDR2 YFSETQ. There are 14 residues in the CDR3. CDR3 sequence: CASSLEAGHQPQHF.

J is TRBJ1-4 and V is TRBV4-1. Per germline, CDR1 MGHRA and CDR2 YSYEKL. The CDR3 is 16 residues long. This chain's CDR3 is CASSQVRGTTNEKLFF.

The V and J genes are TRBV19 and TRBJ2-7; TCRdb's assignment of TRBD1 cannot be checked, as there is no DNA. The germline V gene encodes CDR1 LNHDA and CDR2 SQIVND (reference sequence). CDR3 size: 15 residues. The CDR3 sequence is CASSIDRTAIYEQYF.

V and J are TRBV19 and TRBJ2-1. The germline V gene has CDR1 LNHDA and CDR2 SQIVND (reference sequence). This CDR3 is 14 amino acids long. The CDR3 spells CASSIRGSDNEQFF.

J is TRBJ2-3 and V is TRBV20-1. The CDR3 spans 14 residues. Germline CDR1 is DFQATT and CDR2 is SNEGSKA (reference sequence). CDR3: CSPRDPLSTDTQYF.

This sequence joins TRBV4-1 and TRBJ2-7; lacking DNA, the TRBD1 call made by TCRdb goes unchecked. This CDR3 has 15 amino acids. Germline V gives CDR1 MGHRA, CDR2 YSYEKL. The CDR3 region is CASSHDPGQLYEQYF.

The CDR3 is CASSQDGLPIYYNEQFF. This chain joins TRBV4-3 and TRBJ2-1; TCRdb's D call of TRBD1 is untestable without DNA. The CDR3 sequence is 17 residues long. CDR1 is LGHNA and CDR2 is YSLEER in the germline V gene.

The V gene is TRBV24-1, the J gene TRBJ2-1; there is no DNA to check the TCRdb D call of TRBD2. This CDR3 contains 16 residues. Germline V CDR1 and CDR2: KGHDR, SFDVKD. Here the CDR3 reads CATSDLRTFTYNEQFF.

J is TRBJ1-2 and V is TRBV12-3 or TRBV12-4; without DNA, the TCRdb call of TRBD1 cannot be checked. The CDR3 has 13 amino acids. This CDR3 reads CASIPQGEYGYTF.

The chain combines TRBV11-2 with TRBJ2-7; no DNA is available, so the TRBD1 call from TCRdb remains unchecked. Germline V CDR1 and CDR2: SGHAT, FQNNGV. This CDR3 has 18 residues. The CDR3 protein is CASSLRGKGIAKGYEQYF.

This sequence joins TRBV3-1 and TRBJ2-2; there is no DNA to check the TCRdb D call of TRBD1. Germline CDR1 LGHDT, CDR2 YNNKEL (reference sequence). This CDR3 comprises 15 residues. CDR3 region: CASSQAGANTGELFF.

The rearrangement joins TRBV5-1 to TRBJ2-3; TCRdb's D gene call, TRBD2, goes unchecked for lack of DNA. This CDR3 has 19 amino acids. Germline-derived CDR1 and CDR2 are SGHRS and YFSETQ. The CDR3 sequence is CASSLAALAGVGVEDTQYF.

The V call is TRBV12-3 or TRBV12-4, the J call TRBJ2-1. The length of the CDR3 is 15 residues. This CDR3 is CASSFNTPKYNEQFF.

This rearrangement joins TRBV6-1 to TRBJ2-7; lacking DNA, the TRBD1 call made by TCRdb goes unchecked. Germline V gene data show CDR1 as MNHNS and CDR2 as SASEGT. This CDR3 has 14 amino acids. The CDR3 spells CASSTTTDSYEQYF.

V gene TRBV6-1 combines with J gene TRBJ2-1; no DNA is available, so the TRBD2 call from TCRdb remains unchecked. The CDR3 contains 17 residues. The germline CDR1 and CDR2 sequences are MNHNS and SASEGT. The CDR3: CASRPMAAGGPHNEQFF.

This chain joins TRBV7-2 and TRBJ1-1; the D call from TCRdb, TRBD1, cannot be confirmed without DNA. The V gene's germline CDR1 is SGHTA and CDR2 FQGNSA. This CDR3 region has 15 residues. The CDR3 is CASSSQGGSNTEAFF.

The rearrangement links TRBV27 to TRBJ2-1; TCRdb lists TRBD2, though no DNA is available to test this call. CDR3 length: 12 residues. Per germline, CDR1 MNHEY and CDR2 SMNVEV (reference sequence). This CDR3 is CAGALRAIEQFF.

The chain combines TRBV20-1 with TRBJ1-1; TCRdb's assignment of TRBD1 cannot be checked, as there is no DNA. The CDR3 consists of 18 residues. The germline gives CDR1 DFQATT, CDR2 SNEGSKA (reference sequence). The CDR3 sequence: CSARDSRARRRRNTEAFF.

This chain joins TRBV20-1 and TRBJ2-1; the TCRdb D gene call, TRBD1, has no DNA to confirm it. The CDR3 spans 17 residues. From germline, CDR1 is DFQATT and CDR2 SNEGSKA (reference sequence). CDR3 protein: CSARGYTGTPVYNEQFF.